The 18 T cell receptor beta chains below were found in one sample sequenced in a study of CD8 T cells in ankylosing spondylitis. Findings and caveats of the study: Seemingly characteristic of ankylosing spondylitis blood was a TCR beta motif consisting of under 10 highly homologous variants.

Using its own MiXCR run on the 5' RACE reads, TCRdb lists one record per CDR3 protein. Of around 490,000 distinct CDR3 sequences listed, about 5.4% are singletons. For these receptors, no antigen is known. The sequencing sample was made of blood, either unsorted or a sorted T cell fraction (not recorded which). These receptors originate from a male donor with ankylosing spondylitis.

This clonotype was picked up many times. This chain links TRBV28 with TRBJ1-2, with D possibly being TRBD1 (5 bases). The CDR3 loop spans 12 amino acids. Trimming took off 6 bases at V and 5 bases at J, with 10 bases between the two ends. CDR1 MDHEN and CDR2 SYDVKM come from the germline V gene. CDR3 region: CASSLRQYGYTF. In DNA, the CDR3 is TGTGCCAGCAGCCTGCGACAGTATGGCTACACCTTC.

In this sample, this clonotype turned up many times. The chain recombines TRBV29-1 with TRBJ1-3; D unclear. The germline V gene has CDR1 SQVTM and CDR2 ANQGSEA. V shed 7 bases and J shed 0 bases, with 16 bases lying between them. This CDR3 has 15 amino acids. CDR3 nucleotides: TGCAGCGCCAGAAGCCCCGAATTCTCTGGAAACACCATATATTTT. Translation gives CSARSPEFSGNTIYF.

This clonotype came up many times. The chain couples TRBV4-1 to TRBJ1-3; D is possibly TRBD1 (5 bases). The CDR3 runs to 15 residues. The ends were cut back, 4 bases at V and 0 bases at J, with 10 bases in the middle. From germline, CDR1 is MGHRA and CDR2 YSYEKL. The CDR3: CASSLPTDSGNTIYF. In DNA, the CDR3 is TGCGCCAGCAGCCTACCGACAGACTCTGGAAACACCATATATTTT.

There are many counts of this clonotype. The chain links TRBV5-1 to TRBJ2-5; D gene uncertain. V was trimmed by 5 bases and J by 2 bases, leaving 10 bases between them. Germline CDR1 SGHRS, CDR2 YFSETQ. The CDR3 sequence is 13 residues long. CDR3 residues: CASRPPGQETQYF. The CDR3 DNA sequence: TGCGCCAGCAGACCCCCAGGACAAGAGACCCAGTACTTC.

This clonotype was recorded many times. The rearrangement uses TRBV20-1 and TRBJ2-2, with D possibly matching TRBD2 (6 bases). The germline gives CDR1 DFQATT, CDR2 SNEGSKA (reference sequence). V was shortened by 6 bases and J by 5 bases, with 19 bases between the two germline ends. The CDR3 spans 15 residues. CDR3 in amino acids: CSASETAGETGELFF. Here the CDR3 DNA reads TGCAGTGCCTCCGAGACAGCGGGTGAGACCGGGGAGCTGTTTTTT.

This clonotype was observed at least ten times. The chain carries TRBV9 and TRBJ2-1; 15 bases line up with TRBD2. The CDR3 spans 17 residues. With V trimmed by 4 bases and J by 7 bases, 9 bases remained unmatched. Germline CDR1 is SGDLS and CDR2 is YYNGEE. CDR3 sequence reads: CASSQGLAGGPLNEQFF. DNA of the CDR3: TGTGCCAGCAGCCAAGGACTAGCGGGAGGGCCTTTAAATGAGCAGTTCTTC.

This clonotype was detected many times. The chain combines TRBV5-8 with TRBJ1-5; no reliable D call. Germline CDR1 is SGHTS and CDR2 is YDEGEE. The CDR3 sequence is 17 residues long. V was cut by 1 base and J by 1 base, with 15 bases left in between. CDR3 in DNA: TGTGCCAGCAGCTTGTTTCGGGAGTTGATAAGCAATCAGCCCCAGCATTTT. It codes for CASSLFRELISNQPQHF.

This clonotype has a handful of counts. This chain's CDR3 is CASSQRTAGTEAFF. The CDR3 DNA reads TGTGCCAGCAGCCAGAGGACAGCCGGCACTGAAGCTTTCTTT. This chain links TRBV14 with TRBJ1-1; weak D call: TRBD1 (6 bases). The CDR3 is 14 amino acids. CDR1 is SGHDN, CDR2 FVKESK, per germline. V dropped 3 bases and J dropped 4 bases, with 12 bases sitting between them. Variable domain in full (rest from reference TRBV14 and TRBJ1-1): EAGVTQFPSHSVIEKGQTVTLRCDPISGHDNLYWYRRVMGKEIKFLLHFVKESKQDESGMPNNRFLAERTGGTYSTLKVQPAELEDSGVYFCASSQRTAGTEAFFGQGTRLTVV.

There are many counts of this clonotype. This chain connects TRBV14 to TRBJ1-2; D remains unclear. The V end lost 0 bases, the J end lost 8 bases, and 10 bases lay between the germline ends. This CDR3 contains 13 residues. CDR1 SGHDN and CDR2 FVKESK come from the germline V gene. In DNA form, the CDR3 reads TGTGCCAGCAGCCAAGATCGAGGGAGCGGCTACACCTTC. Translated, it gives CASSQDRGSGYTF.

This clonotype was detected many times. V and J are TRBV2 and TRBJ1-1; a weak D match, TRBD1 (5 bases). Germline V CDR1 and CDR2: SNHLY, FYNNEI. V lost 6 bases, J lost 4 bases, and 21 bases lay in between. The CDR3 is 16 residues long. In DNA, the CDR3 is TGTGCCAGCAGACTGCTGGGACTAGGTGAAGGCACTGAAGCTTTCTTT. It specifies CASRLLGLGEGTEAFF. Using reference TRBV2 and TRBJ1-1 for the parts outside the CDR3, the full variable domain is EPEVTQTPSHQVTQMGQEVILRCVPISNHLYFYWYRQILGQKVEFLVSFYNNEISEKSEIFDDQFSVERPDGSNFTLKIRSTKLEDSAMYFCASRLLGLGEGTEAFFGQGTRLTVV.

This clonotype was recorded at least ten times. The gene calls are TRBV5-6 and TRBJ2-1; D perhaps matches TRBD2 (7 bases). Per germline, CDR1 SGHDT and CDR2 YYEEEE. The CDR3 length is 16 residues. The V and J ends lost 0 bases and 4 bases respectively, with 14 bases between them. The CDR3 loop reads CASSLVRGGGYNEQFF. The CDR3 DNA reads as TGTGCCAGCAGCTTGGTCAGGGGAGGGGGATACAATGAGCAGTTCTTC.

In this sample, this clonotype turned up many times. The chain combines TRBV5-1 with TRBJ2-5, with D perhaps matching TRBD2 (6 bases). CDR1 is SGHRS and CDR2 is YFSETQ in the germline V gene. Trimming removed 6 bases at V and 5 bases at J, with 17 bases between. This CDR3 is built from 14 residues. The CDR3 protein is CASTPHGGTETQYF. For the CDR3, the DNA is TGCGCCAGCACACCCCACGGGGGTACGGAGACCCAGTACTTC.

This clonotype was detected many times. The rearrangement links TRBV11-1 to TRBJ1-5; TRBD1 is a possible D gene (5 bases). Germline V gene sequence: CDR1 SGHAT, CDR2 FQDESV (reference sequence). CDR3 length equals 17 residues. The V end lost 2 bases, the J end lost 2 bases, and 16 bases lay between the germline ends. CDR3 in DNA: TGTGCCAGCAGCTTATCCGGAGGACAATCGGGCAATCAGCCCCAGCATTTT. It is translated as CASSLSGGQSGNQPQHF.

This clonotype was picked up a small number of times. The CDR3 loop is CASTHSGGSEQYF. CDR3 nucleotides: TGTGCCAGCACCCACAGCGGAGGCTCGGAGCAGTACTTC. The chain employs TRBV7-9 and TRBJ2-7, with TRBD2 as a possible D gene (5 bases). V was pared by 7 bases and J by 7 bases, with 17 bases between. CDR1 SEHNR and CDR2 FQNEAQ come from the germline V gene (reference sequence). The CDR3 has 13 residues.

This clonotype showed up many times. The chain recombines TRBV10-3 with TRBJ2-7; the match to TRBD1 covers 9 bases. The CDR3 length is 16 residues. V was pared by 3 bases and J by 3 bases, with 9 bases of the junction left unmatched. The V gene's germline CDR1 is ENHRY and CDR2 SYGVKD. CDR3 DNA sequence: TGTGCCATCAGTGATTTTGGACAGGGGAATCGCTACGAGCAGTACTTC. Protein product: CAISDFGQGNRYEQYF.

The genes are TRBV5-6 and TRBJ2-3, with D hard to call. Trimming removed 8 bases at V and 1 base at J, with 11 bases between. CDR3 size: 13 residues. Germline V gene data show CDR1 as SGHDT and CDR2 as YYEEEE. CDR3 in amino acids: CARGAARTDTQYF. The CDR3 bases are TGTGCCAGGGGCGCCGCACGCACAGATACGCAGTATTTT.

This clonotype was seen many times. This chain uses TRBV20-1 with TRBJ2-1; 10 bases align to TRBD2. The V gene end was trimmed by 0 bases and the J gene end by 10 bases; junction bases not matched to a gene: 6. The CDR3 has 14 residues. CDR1 is DFQATT, CDR2 SNEGSKA, per germline (reference sequence). As DNA, the CDR3 is TGCAGTGCTAGAGATCGTAGCGGGAGGTCGGAGCAGTTCTTC. Protein: CSARDRSGRSEQFF.

This clonotype was picked up many times. The chain carries TRBV10-3 and TRBJ2-3; D is perhaps TRBD1 (5 bases). This CDR3 comprises 14 residues. The V gene lost 5 bases and the J gene lost 5 bases, with 14 bases spanning the gap. Germline V gene lookup returns CDR1 ENHRY and CDR2 SYGVKD. CDR3 residues: CAISPDIIKDTQYF. CDR3 in DNA: TGTGCCATCAGTCCGGACATTATTAAAGATACGCAGTATTTT.